The 23 T cell receptor beta chains listed next were all sequenced from one sample in a study of low-dose radiotherapy and immunotherapy resistance in tumors (dated by TCRdb to 2021 to 2024). This specimen's time point label, per the study, means: after trial treatment. This specimen's treatment or condition label, interpreted: LDRT plus nivolumab, ipilimumab, low-dose cyclophosphamide and aspirin (RACIN trial). TCRdb names Illumina HiSeq 2500 as the instrument used. Superscript III and a set of TRAV- and TRBV-specific primers were used to synthesize first-strand cDNA, so that both TCRalpha and TCRbeta chains were covered. TCRs were amplified with Phusion for approximately 20 PCR cycles using a constant-region primer together with the adapter attached to the V primers. TCRdb reprocessed the public reads (quality trimming at Q25 with fastp, clone calling with MiXCR) and kept in-frame beta chains. Each entry is one CDR3 protein sequence, shown with its most common DNA and genes. For this sample there are roughly 56,000 distinct CDR3 sequences; around a quarter appear just once. The top ten constitute roughly 6.7% of the sample.

The material was PBMCs, obtained after low-dose radiotherapy plus immunotherapy. These receptors came from a male donor with prostate cancer.

This clonotype occurred many times. This chain uses TRBV30 with TRBJ1-1; D ambiguous. Between the trimmed V and J ends, which lost 2 bases and 0 bases, there was a span of 4 bases. There are 12 residues in the CDR3. Germline V gene lookup returns CDR1 GTSNPN and CDR2 SVGIG (reference sequence). This CDR3 reads CAWSTVNTEAFF. CDR3 nucleotide sequence: TGTGCCTGGAGTACCGTGAACACTGAAGCTTTCTTT.

This clonotype showed up many times. The chain employs TRBV4-1 and TRBJ2-5, with 10 bases identical to TRBD2. This CDR3 spans 15 amino acids. Germline CDR1 and CDR2: MGHRA and YSYEKL. V was pared by 1 base and J by 4 bases, with 3 bases of the junction left unmatched. CDR3 sequence (DNA): TGCGCCAGCAGCCAAGGGTTAGCGGGAGGAGAGACCCAGTACTTC. It is translated as CASSQGLAGGETQYF.

The J gene is TRBJ1-6, the V gene TRBV21-1; the table names TRBD1, a call not compared with the DNA. TRBV21-1 has pseudogene status. The CDR3 has 17 amino acids. CDR3 nucleotides: TGTGCCAGCAGCAGCAGCAAAGAAGGAGGGGGCGATTCACCCCTCCACTTT. Residues: CASSSSKEGGGDSPLHF.

This clonotype has a count of ten or more. The chain uses TRBV5-4 and TRBJ2-5, with D possibly matching TRBD1 (6 bases). Trimming took off 4 bases at V and 3 bases at J, with 10 bases between the two ends. The CDR3 extends over 13 amino acids. The germline V gene encodes CDR1 SGHNT and CDR2 YYREEE (reference sequence). CDR3 DNA: TGTGCCAGCAGCCGACAGGTCGAAGAGACCCAGTACTTC. Translation gives CASSRQVEETQYF. The whole variable domain, remainder taken from reference TRBV5-4 and TRBJ2-5, is ETGVTQSPTHLIKTRGQQVTLRCSSQSGHNTVSWYQQALGQGPQFIFQYYREEENGRGNFPPRFSGLQFPNYSSELNVNALELDDSALYLCASSRQVEETQYFGPGTRLLVL.

In this sample, this clonotype turned up once. This likely stems from a read error, as it lies one base from a far larger clone. The gene calls are TRBV5-6 and TRBJ2-1, with D hard to call. Between the trimmed V and J ends, which lost 2 bases and 10 bases, there was a span of 13 bases. Per germline, CDR1 SGHDT and CDR2 YYEEEE. The CDR3 is made up of 13 amino acids. The DNA for the CDR3 is TGTGCCAGCAGCTTCGCACAGCCTATGGAGCAGTTCTTC. It encodes CASSFAQPMEQFF.

As for this clonotype: It may be a read error: a sequence one base away is much more abundant. The V and J genes are TRBV20-1 and TRBJ2-1; D remains ambiguous. CDR1 is DFQATT and CDR2 is SNEGSKA in the germline V gene (reference sequence). The ends were cut back, 2 bases at V and 10 bases at J, with 15 bases in the middle. CDR3 size: 13 residues. The CDR3 protein is CSARTSRSYEQFF. The DNA of the CDR3 is TGCAGTGCTAGAACCTCCAGGAGCTACGAGCAGTTCTTC.

This clonotype was found many times. The gene calls are TRBV3-1 and TRBJ2-5; possibly TRBD1 or TRBD2 for D (5 bases each). Germline CDR1 reads LGHDT; CDR2 reads YNNKEL (reference sequence). The CDR3 has 13 residues. Trimming removed 3 bases at V and 7 bases at J, with 12 bases between. The CDR3 spells CASSHGTQGTQYF. CDR3 bases: TGTGCCAGCAGCCATGGGACCCAGGGGACCCAGTACTTC.

Only a few counts were recorded for this clonotype. V and J are TRBV5-6 and TRBJ2-2; possibly TRBD2 for D (5 bases). Between the trimmed V and J ends, which lost 2 bases and 9 bases, there was a span of 14 bases. CDR3 length: 14 residues. Germline CDR1 is SGHDT and CDR2 is YYEEEE. CDR3 sequence reads: CASSFWGTGRELFF. CDR3 coding DNA: TGTGCCAGCAGCTTTTGGGGTACGGGAAGGGAGCTGTTTTTT.

This clonotype was seen repeatedly, ten times or more. This chain joins TRBV25-1 and TRBJ2-1, with no clear D. Per the germline V gene, CDR1 is MGHDK and CDR2 is SYGVNS. The CDR3 loop spans 18 amino acids. V was pared by 0 bases and J by 0 bases, with 15 bases between. The CDR3 loop reads CASSEYPPRTGSYNEQFF. The CDR3 DNA reads TGTGCCAGCAGTGAATACCCCCCCCGGACGGGCTCCTACAATGAGCAGTTCTTC.

This clonotype has at least ten counts. The J gene is TRBJ1-1, the V gene TRBV7-8; no clear D. This CDR3 is built from 13 residues. Per the germline V gene, CDR1 is SGHVS and CDR2 is FQNEAQ. The V end lost 1 base, the J end lost 1 base, and 4 bases lay between the germline ends. The CDR3, as DNA: TGTGCCAGCAGCTTAGGGAGGAACACTGAAGCTTTCTTT. It encodes CASSLGRNTEAFF.

This clonotype was seen ten or more times. DNA of the CDR3: TGTGCCACCAGTGAACCCCAGACAGGGAGTAGCACAGATACGCAGTATTTT. Its protein is CATSEPQTGSSTDTQYF. The chain recombines TRBV24-1 with TRBJ2-3; TRBD1 agrees at 7 bases. The V and J ends lost 4 bases and 0 bases, in that order; junction bases with no gene match: 9. Germline V gene sequence: CDR1 KGHDR, CDR2 SFDVKD. This CDR3 region has 17 residues.

A remark on this clonotype: Given a far larger clone just one base away, this is likely a sequencing read error. CDR3 in amino acids: CASWMLTDTRYF. The CDR3 nucleotides are TGTGCCAGCTGGATGCTTACAGATACGCGGTATTTT. V usage is TRBV6-6 and J usage is TRBJ2-3; D is unclear. Germline V CDR1 and CDR2: MNHNY, SVGAGI (reference sequence). This CDR3 contains 12 residues.

The sample holds many counts of this clonotype. The rearrangement uses TRBV12-5 and TRBJ2-2; D possibly matches TRBD1 or TRBD2 (5 bases each). The CDR3 loop spans 16 amino acids. Looked up from germline, CDR1 is LGHNT and CDR2 is FRNRAP. Deletions cut 2 bases from V and 4 bases from J, with 14 bases between. The CDR3: CASGLSTGAGTGELFF. DNA for the CDR3: TGTGCTAGTGGTTTGTCGACCGGGGCGGGCACCGGGGAGCTGTTTTTT.

At least ten counts were recorded for this clonotype. J is TRBJ2-5 and V is TRBV12-5, with a weak D call TRBD1 (6 bases). This CDR3 region has 16 residues. The germline V and J ends were trimmed by 0 bases and 5 bases, with 16 bases remaining between them. In germline, CDR1 is LGHNT, CDR2 FRNRAP. The CDR3, as DNA: TGTGCTAGTGGTTTGGTACTAGGGACAAAAATGGAGACCCAGTACTTC. This sequence encodes CASGLVLGTKMETQYF.

With regard to this clonotype: This sequence is one base from a far larger clone and is likely a read error. V gene TRBV6-8 combines with J gene TRBJ1-4; D remains ambiguous. Looked up from germline, CDR1 is MNHGY and CDR2 is SAAAGT. V dropped 8 bases and J dropped 0 bases, with 7 bases sitting between them. This CDR3 contains 13 residues. This CDR3 is CASGSTTNEKLFF. The DNA for the CDR3 is TGTGCCAGCGGTTCGACAACTAATGAAAAACTGTTTTTT.

This clonotype came up many times. This rearrangement joins TRBV30 to TRBJ2-3; 11 nucleotides match TRBD2. V lost 0 bases and J lost 3; bases outside the gene matches: 5. The CDR3 sequence is 16 residues long. Germline loops: CDR1 GTSNPN, CDR2 SVGIG (reference sequence). The CDR3 nucleotides read TGTGCCTGGAGTGTAGGGCTAGCGGGAGGAACAGATACGCAGTATTTT. Amino acids: CAWSVGLAGGTDTQYF.

The rearrangement links TRBV28 to TRBJ1-5; weak D call: TRBD1 (5 bases). Between the trimmed V and J ends, which lost 2 bases and 1 base, there was a span of 9 bases. Germline V gives CDR1 MDHEN, CDR2 SYDVKM. This CDR3 has 15 amino acids. The CDR3 loop reads CASSLQGLSNQPQHF. Here the CDR3 DNA reads TGTGCCAGCAGTTTACAGGGACTGAGCAATCAGCCCCAGCATTTT.

This clonotype was detected ten times or more. The CDR3: CASSLGLNTEAFF. Here the CDR3 DNA reads TGTGCCAGCAGTTTAGGCTTGAACACTGAAGCTTTCTTT. The V gene is TRBV28, the J gene TRBJ1-1; D not resolved. The CDR3 consists of 13 residues. The V gene lost 2 bases and the J gene lost 0 bases, with 4 bases spanning the gap. Per germline, CDR1 MDHEN and CDR2 SYDVKM. The whole variable domain, remainder taken from reference TRBV28 and TRBJ1-1, is DVKVTQSSRYLVKRTGEKVFLECVQDMDHENMFWYRQDPGLGLRLIYFSYDVKMKEKGDIPEGYSVSREKKERFSLILESASTNQTSMYLCASSLGLNTEAFFGQGTRLTVV.

This clonotype was counted at least ten times. The chain is built from TRBV20-1 and TRBJ1-5, with a possible D match to TRBD1 (5 bases). Per germline, CDR1 DFQATT and CDR2 SNEGSKA (reference sequence). The CDR3 length is 15 residues. With 1 base removed from V and 4 bases from J, the gap between germline ends came to 14 bases. CDR3 region: CSARVPGLRNQPQHF. CDR3 DNA sequence: TGCAGTGCTAGAGTCCCGGGACTGAGGAATCAGCCCCAGCATTTT.

This clonotype was seen ten or more times. The chain couples TRBV7-9 to TRBJ2-1; D is possibly TRBD2 (6 bases). The CDR3 runs to 13 residues. Germline lookup yields CDR1 SEHNR and CDR2 FQNEAQ (reference sequence). V gave up 6 bases and J gave up 0 bases, with 6 bases separating them. The CDR3 nucleotides are TGTGCCAGCAGTAGCGGCTCCTACAATGAGCAGTTCTTC. Translation gives CASSSGSYNEQFF.

This clonotype was counted a few times. The rearrangement links TRBV24-1 to TRBJ2-1, with 9 bases aligning to TRBD1. Germline CDR1 reads KGHDR; CDR2 reads SFDVKD. The CDR3 runs to 16 residues. V lost 4 bases to trimming and J lost 4 bases; unmatched junction nucleotides: 7. CDR3 residues: CATSEGGQGIYNEQFF. Written as DNA, the CDR3 is TGTGCCACCAGTGAAGGAGGACAGGGGATATACAATGAGCAGTTCTTC.

This clonotype was observed a few times. The chain recombines TRBV7-9 with TRBJ2-7, with a tentative D call TRBD1 (5 bases). Germline V gene lookup returns CDR1 SEHNR and CDR2 FQNEAQ (reference sequence). V was trimmed by 3 bases and J by 2 bases, leaving 14 bases between them. The CDR3 contains 15 residues. CDR3 region: CASSFGKVQAYEQYF. The DNA of the CDR3 is TGTGCCAGCAGCTTTGGAAAGGTACAGGCCTACGAGCAGTACTTC.

As regards this clonotype: Because the CDR3's place on the DNA is in doubt, the DNA is left out and the CDR3 is given as listed by TCRdb. V and J are TRBV29-1 and TRBJ2-2. From its first to its last residue, the CDR3 has 16 amino acids. Germline values: CDR1 SQVTM, CDR2 ANQGSEA. This chain's CDR3 is CSVVTAATNTGELFFF.